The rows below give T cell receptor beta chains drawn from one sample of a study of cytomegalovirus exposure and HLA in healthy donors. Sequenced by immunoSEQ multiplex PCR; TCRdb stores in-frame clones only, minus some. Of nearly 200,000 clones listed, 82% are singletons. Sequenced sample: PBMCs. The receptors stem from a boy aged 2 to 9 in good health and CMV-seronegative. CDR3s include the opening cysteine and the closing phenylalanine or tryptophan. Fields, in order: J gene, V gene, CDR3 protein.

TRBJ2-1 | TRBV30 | CAWGPGTGFDEQFF
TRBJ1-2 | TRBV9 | CASSVQGQSLGGYTF
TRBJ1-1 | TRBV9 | CASSVNVRQKAFF
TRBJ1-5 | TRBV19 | CASSHADRGNQPQHF
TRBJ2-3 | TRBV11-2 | CASSQLVLTDTQYF
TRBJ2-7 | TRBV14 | CASSPYRQGSSYEQYF
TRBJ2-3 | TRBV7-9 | CASSLEGVTDTQYF
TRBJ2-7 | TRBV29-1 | CSVEPKDRASYEQYF
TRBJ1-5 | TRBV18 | CASSPYGDRNSNQPQHF
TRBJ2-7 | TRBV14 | CASSHQTPYEQYF
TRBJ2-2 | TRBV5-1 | CASSEVGSTGELFF
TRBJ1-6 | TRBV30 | CAWDTGSSYNSPLHF
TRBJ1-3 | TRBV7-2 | CASSLSPAGDTIYF
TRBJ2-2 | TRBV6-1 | CASSIRAGGPGELFF
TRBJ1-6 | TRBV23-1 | CASSQIGDRRHQSPLHF
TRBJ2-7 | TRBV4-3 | CASSRSLAGVSYEQYF
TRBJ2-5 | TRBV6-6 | CASSSARGRETQYF
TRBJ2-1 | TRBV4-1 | CASSQDYSGSSLRQFF
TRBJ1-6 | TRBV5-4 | CASSYGTLYNSPLHF
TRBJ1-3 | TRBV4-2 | CASSQNPSVLSGNTIYF
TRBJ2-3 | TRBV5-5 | CASNPGGYTDTQYF
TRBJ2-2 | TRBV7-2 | CASSLAYYGELFF
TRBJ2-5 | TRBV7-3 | CASSPGRGETQYF
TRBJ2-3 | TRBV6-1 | CASSLTSGRTDTQYF
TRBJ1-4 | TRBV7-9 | CASSLAQFNEKLFF
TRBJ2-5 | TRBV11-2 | CASSLASSGATQYF
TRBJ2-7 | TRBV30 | CAWSELAGNEQYF
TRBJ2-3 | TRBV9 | CASSVGGDTQYF
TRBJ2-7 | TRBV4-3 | CASSQGGHNEQYF
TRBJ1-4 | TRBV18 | CASSPARGRGGNEKLFF
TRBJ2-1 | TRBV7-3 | CASSSGQPGDEQFF
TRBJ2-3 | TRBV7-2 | CASSPILRGGGRSDTQYF
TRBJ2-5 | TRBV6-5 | CASSSTRVGETQYF
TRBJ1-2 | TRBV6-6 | CASSSDIRISYTF
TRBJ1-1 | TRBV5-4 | CASSLGKGGYTEAFF
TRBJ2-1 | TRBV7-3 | CASSLKGGGGKANEQFF
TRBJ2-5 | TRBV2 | CASRRTSGAETQYF
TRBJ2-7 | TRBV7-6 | CASSLQINSYEQYF
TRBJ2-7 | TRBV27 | CASSRLIEAQSSSYEQYF
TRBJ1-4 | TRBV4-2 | CASSQVGGNEKLFF
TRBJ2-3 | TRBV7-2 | CASSFPGRADTQYF
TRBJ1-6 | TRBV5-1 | CASKTGSIDSPLHF